Sequencing of this T cell receptor beta chain was carried out in a study of memory CD4+ T cells and cytomegalovirus serostatus. Single viable CD3+CD4+CD8-CD45RO+ cells were sorted as the memory CD4+ T cells. CMV serostatus came from serum IgG against pp150, pp28, p38, p52. Original data processing: After removing out-of-frame reads, 2,204,828 distinct TCRbeta sequences remained. Clones were sequenced by immunoSEQ multiplex PCR, and TCRdb holds only the in-frame ones, with some missing. D and trimming were read from the DNA, whereas the V and J calls and clone size are those reported in that table. The sample holds roughly 60,000 clones; approximately 80% are singletons and the top ten take 0.7% to 0.9%. V shed 1 base and J 7 bases; nucleotides not matched to a gene: 6. Germline V gene lookup returns CDR1 SGHRS and CDR2 YFSETQ. This CDR3 has 15 amino acids. This clone occurred a few times.

V is TRBV5-1 and J is TRBJ2-1; 9 nucleotides agree with TRBD2. This receptor was identified in an adult in good health and CMV-seronegative. The sequenced sample was memory CD4+ T cells from blood. In nucleotides, the CDR3 is TGCGCCAGCAGCTTGTTACAGCGGGAGGTAAATGAGCAGTTCTTC. It specifies CASSLLQREVNEQFF.